The 24 T cell receptor beta chains presented below share a single source sample, sequenced in a study of CXCR3-negative and CXCR3-positive naive CD8 T cells. Libraries of TRB cDNA were made by 5' RACE and carried UMIs. One entry per CDR3 protein, without DNA, is what TCRdb gives after re-calling the 5' RACE reads. The table for this sample gives around 90,000 distinct CDR3 sequences. Sequenced: naive CXCR3- CD8+ T cells from blood. Subset meaning: CD45RO-CCR7+CD27+CD95- naive CD8+ T cells lacking CXCR3 (TNR3-). These receptor sequences come from a human donor in good health. Some clones in this sample may be carry-over from other donors' samples.

The rearrangement uses TRBV14 and TRBJ2-5; there is no DNA to check the TCRdb D call of TRBD1. Per the germline V gene, CDR1 is SGHDN and CDR2 is FVKESK. The CDR3 runs to 15 residues. CDR3 sequence reads: CASSQRPGYQETQYF.

V is TRBV14 and J is TRBJ2-1; TCRdb lists TRBD1, though no DNA is available to test this call. Germline V gives CDR1 SGHDN, CDR2 FVKESK. This CDR3 has 15 residues. This CDR3 reads CASSPLDRGENEQFF.

The chain carries TRBV19 and TRBJ1-1; TCRdb calls TRBD1, which cannot be checked without DNA. The CDR3 is 15 amino acids. Germline CDR1 is LNHDA and CDR2 is SQIVND (reference sequence). The CDR3 loop is CASTRGEGIRTEAFF.

Here the CDR3 reads CASSRAGGRNEQFF. The chain couples TRBV13 to TRBJ2-1; absent DNA, TCRdb's TRBD2 call cannot be checked. Germline values: CDR1 PRHDT, CDR2 FYEKMQ (reference sequence). There are 14 residues in the CDR3.

This chain uses TRBV12-3 or TRBV12-4 with TRBJ1-5; TCRdb selects TRBD1, and the lack of DNA leaves this call unchecked. The CDR3 runs 13 residues. The CDR3 here is CASSPGPNQPQHF.

The CDR3 loop reads CASSPREGPNEQYF. The V call is TRBV7-9, the J call TRBJ2-7; TCRdb selects TRBD2, and the lack of DNA leaves this call unchecked. The length of the CDR3 is 14 residues. Germline V lookup: CDR1 SEHNR, CDR2 FQNEAQ (reference sequence).

The rearrangement uses TRBV19 and TRBJ1-5; TCRdb lists TRBD1, though no DNA is available to test this call. CDR1 and CDR2 (germline): LNHDA, SQIVND (reference sequence). The CDR3 totals 13 residues. CDR3 region: CASSKQVNQPQHF. Full variable domain (missing parts from reference TRBV19 and TRBJ1-5): DGGITQSPKYLFRKEGQNVTLSCEQNLNHDAMYWYRQDPGQGLRLIYYSQIVNDFQKGDIAEGYSVSREKKESFPLTVTSAQKNPTAFYLCASSKQVNQPQHFGDGTRLSIL.

The V call is TRBV20-1, the J call TRBJ1-2; TCRdb names TRBD1, which stays unverified in the absence of DNA. The germline V gene has CDR1 DFQATT and CDR2 SNEGSKA (reference sequence). The CDR3 extends over 13 amino acids. CDR3: CSAQDRVNYGYTF.

The V call is TRBV29-1, the J call TRBJ1-2. The CDR3 totals 14 residues. In germline, CDR1 is SQVTM, CDR2 ANQGSEA. The CDR3 here is CSVVQEGVDYGYTF.

This chain connects TRBV7-3 to TRBJ2-1; with no DNA, the TCRdb D assignment of TRBD2 cannot be verified. CDR3 length equals 15 residues. Germline loops: CDR1 SGHTA, CDR2 FQGTGA. The CDR3 loop reads CASSLDRTSGGPPFF.

J is TRBJ1-2 and V is TRBV21-1; TCRdb outputs TRBD1, but without DNA this stays unchecked. TRBV21-1 is a pseudogene locus. The CDR3 covers 14 residues. The CDR3: CASREDRVGYGYTF.

V usage is TRBV7-3 and J usage is TRBJ2-1; TCRdb designates TRBD1, a call that cannot be tested without DNA. The CDR3 length is 13 residues. Germline V gene sequence: CDR1 SGHTA, CDR2 FQGTGA. The CDR3 spells CASSLAGGPEQFF.

The chain is built from TRBV12-3 or TRBV12-4 and TRBJ1-4; TCRdb designates TRBD1, a call that cannot be tested without DNA. This CDR3 is built from 12 residues. The CDR3 is CASRTVNEKLFF.

The J gene is TRBJ2-4, the V gene TRBV5-1; the D call of TRBD1 rests on TCRdb alone, since no DNA is present to check it. The CDR3 runs 15 residues. CDR1 is SGHRS, CDR2 YFSETQ, per germline. This CDR3 reads CASSSLGYLKNIQYF.

This chain connects TRBV6-4 to TRBJ2-1; the D call of TRBD2 rests on TCRdb alone, since no DNA is present to check it. This CDR3 has 16 residues. The germline gives CDR1 MRHNA, CDR2 SNTAGT. CDR3: CASSEASGSPGAEQFF.

The V gene is TRBV5-1, the J gene TRBJ2-1. Germline V gives CDR1 SGHRS, CDR2 YFSETQ. The CDR3 sequence is 13 residues long. The CDR3 loop reads CAGSLDDYNEQFF. Variable domain in full (rest from reference TRBV5-1 and TRBJ2-1): KAGVTQTPRYLIKTRGQQVTLSCSPISGHRSVSWYQQTPGQGLQFLFEYFSETQRNKGNFPGRFSGRQFSNSRSEMNVSTLELGDSALYLCAGSLDDYNEQFFGPGTRLTVL.

The genes are TRBV7-9 and TRBJ2-5; the TCRdb call, TRBD1, lacks DNA for checking. Germline V gene lookup returns CDR1 SEHNR and CDR2 FQNEAQ (reference sequence). This CDR3 is built from 17 residues. CDR3 protein: CASRSTEGTGDQETQYF. The variable domain in full, completed from reference TRBV7-9 and TRBJ2-5, reads DTGVSQNPRHKITKRGQNVTFRCDPISEHNRLYWYRQTLGQGPEFLTYFQNEAQLEKSRLLSDRFSAERPKGSFSTLEIQRTEQGDSAMYLCASRSTEGTGDQETQYFGPGTRLLVL.

The rearrangement uses TRBV5-5 and TRBJ2-4. Germline V CDR1 and CDR2: SGHKS, YYEKEE (reference sequence). CDR3 size: 15 residues. The CDR3 is CASRLTSTSLDIQYF.

The chain uses TRBV5-1 and TRBJ2-3. The CDR3 extends over 12 amino acids. CDR1 and CDR2 (germline): SGHRS, YFSETQ. The CDR3 loop reads CASNGDTDTQYF.

This chain links TRBV2 with TRBJ2-7; TCRdb proposes TRBD1, but this gene call is untestable without DNA. The CDR3 has 15 amino acids. Looked up from germline, CDR1 is SNHLY and CDR2 is FYNNEI. The CDR3 sequence is CASSPGTGHPYEQYF.

This rearrangement joins TRBV28 to TRBJ1-5; TCRdb's D gene call, TRBD1, goes unchecked for lack of DNA. CDR1 is MDHEN and CDR2 is SYDVKM in the germline V gene. CDR3 length: 15 residues. The CDR3 sequence: CASSPRDRVAQPQHF. Based on the CDR3 plus reference TRBV28 and TRBJ1-5, the full variable domain is DVKVTQSSRYLVKRTGEKVFLECVQDMDHENMFWYRQDPGLGLRLIYFSYDVKMKEKGDIPEGYSVSREKKERFSLILESASTNQTSMYLCASSPRDRVAQPQHFGDGTRLSIL.

Here the CDR3 reads CASSQERDTQYF. This chain uses TRBV4-1 with TRBJ2-3. The CDR3 totals 12 residues. Looked up from germline, CDR1 is MGHRA and CDR2 is YSYEKL.

The J gene is TRBJ2-7, the V gene TRBV28; TCRdb returns TRBD1, unconfirmable since there is no DNA. The CDR3 is 15 amino acids. Per germline, CDR1 MDHEN and CDR2 SYDVKM. CDR3: CASSLWQTRTYEQYF.

CDR3 residues: CASSFEAGRVEQFF. V gene TRBV28 combines with J gene TRBJ2-1; the D call from TCRdb, TRBD1, cannot be confirmed without DNA. The length of the CDR3 is 14 residues. The V gene's germline CDR1 is MDHEN and CDR2 SYDVKM. Supplemented by reference TRBV28 and TRBJ2-1, the full variable domain reads DVKVTQSSRYLVKRTGEKVFLECVQDMDHENMFWYRQDPGLGLRLIYFSYDVKMKEKGDIPEGYSVSREKKERFSLILESASTNQTSMYLCASSFEAGRVEQFFGPGTRLTVL.